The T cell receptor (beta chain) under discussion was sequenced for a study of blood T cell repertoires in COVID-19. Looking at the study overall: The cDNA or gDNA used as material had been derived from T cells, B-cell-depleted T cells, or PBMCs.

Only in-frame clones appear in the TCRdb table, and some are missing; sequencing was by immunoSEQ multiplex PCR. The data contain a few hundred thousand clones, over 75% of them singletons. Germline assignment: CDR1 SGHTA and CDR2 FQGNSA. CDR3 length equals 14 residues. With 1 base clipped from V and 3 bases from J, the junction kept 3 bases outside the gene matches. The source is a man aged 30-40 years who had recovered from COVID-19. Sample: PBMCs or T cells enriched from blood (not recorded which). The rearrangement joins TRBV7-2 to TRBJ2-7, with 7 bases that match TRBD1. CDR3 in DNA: TGTGCCAGCAGCTTAGACAGGGGAAGCTACGAGCAGTACTTC. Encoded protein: CASSLDRGSYEQYF.